This T cell receptor beta chain derives from a study of blood T cell repertoires in COVID-19 (dated by TCRdb to about 2020). General notes on the study: Samples from collaborators originated in the United States, Italy and Spain and spanned both the acute and convalescent phases of COVID-19. The prospective study material was composed of cDNA or gDNA derived from T cells, B-cell-depleted T cells, or PBMCs. The dataset comprised deeply sampled blood TCRbeta repertoires from subjects exposed to, actively infected with, or recovered from COVID-19. A freely available public database, intended as a resource for researchers studying the immune response to SARS-CoV-2, is where the repertoires were released. Samples came from the ongoing ImmuneRACE study (first 160 participants) plus 1,254 subjects from 6 global collaborators. Sample metadata almost always included a de-identified subject ID, COVID-19 status, age in years and sex. Where available, HLA class I and class II types were taken from metadata supplied by the sample provider and were not determined by assay-based typing. Study-wide findings and limitations: The amount of clinical and demographic metadata varied by source and participant and was provided uncurated.

The junction shows trimming of 3 bases on V and 8 bases on J, and the gene matches do not reach 5 bases of it. The CDR3 runs 13 amino acids, cysteine and phenylalanine included. Left in the record is the CDR3 DNA by itself, 39 bases read in frame from the first base. Taken from the germline V gene (reference sequence), the CDR1 and CDR2 loops are GTSNPN and SVGIG. Whole blood was collected in K2EDTA tubes by collaborating institutions according to the institutions' own protocols. Collaborator samples were shipped for TCRbeta analysis as frozen whole blood, isolated PBMCs, or DNA extracted from either sample type. This clone came up a few times. What antigen it recognizes has not been identified. Nothing much larger sits one base from this clone, and base qualities are not available. TCRbeta CDR3 regions were amplified from genomic DNA by means of the immunoSEQ Assay, a bias-controlled multiplex PCR. The original pipeline was this. Nucleated cell counts per sample were estimated from amplification of reference gene primers within the assay. To quantify the absolute abundance of each unique TCRbeta CDR3 rearrangement, sequence reads were collapsed and filtered. For each sample, productive Simpson clonality was calculated by taking the square root of Simpson's diversity index across productive rearrangements. TCRdb stores this immuneACCESS table with in-frame sequences only. Part of the clones is absent; in the studies checked, under half of the shortfall reflects unresolved V genes, and no reason is known for the rest. The V and J calls and clone size are taken from that table; D and trimming were inferred from the DNA. This sample holds approximately 250,000 clones; approximately 81% were observed only once. 4.2% of the sample is held by the ten biggest clonotypes.

Recombination connected TRBV30 to TRBJ2-2, and TRBD2 matches 8 of the central bases. Material for sequencing was peripheral blood. The source of this sequence is a man between 60 and 70 years old with acute or convalescent COVID-19. DNA sequence: TGTGCCTGGAGACAGACTAGCGCGGGGGAGCTGTTTTTT. It translates as CAWRQTSAGELFF.